A single sample gave rise to the 27 T cell receptor beta chains below, sequenced in a study of spatial heterogeneity in lung cancer. TCRdb used MiXCR to reprocess the 5' RACE reads, holding one entry per CDR3 protein. The table records about 38,000 distinct CDR3 sequences, around 7.2% of them present only once. The time point is: sample taken at primary tumor resection. Sequenced here: PBMCs, sampled at surgery. These receptors were taken from a male donor with early-stage non-small cell lung cancer.

This chain joins TRBV18 and TRBJ2-7; 7 bases agree with TRBD1. Germline CDR1 KGHSH, CDR2 LQKENI. The V gene end was trimmed by 3 bases and the J gene end by 0 bases; junction bases not matched to a gene: 2. The CDR3 extends over 14 amino acids. CDR3 bases: TGTGCCAGCTCACCTGGGGACAGCTCCTACGAGCAGTACTTC. Translating gives CASSPGDSSYEQYF.

The sample holds many counts of this clonotype. V gene TRBV5-1 combines with J gene TRBJ2-1; 13 bases are a match to TRBD2. Germline V gives CDR1 SGHRS, CDR2 YFSETQ. CDR3 length equals 16 residues. V was pared by 4 bases and J by 5 bases, with 6 bases of the junction left unmatched. In DNA, the CDR3 is TGCGCCAGCAGCGCGGGAGGACTAGCGGGAGACAATGAGCAGTTCTTC. Its translation: CASSAGGLAGDNEQFF.

Ten or more counts support this clonotype. The gene calls are TRBV18 and TRBJ1-5, with 8 bases lining up with TRBD1. CDR1 and CDR2 (germline): KGHSH, LQKENI. The V and J ends lost 3 bases and 8 bases, in that order; junction bases with no gene match: 9. This CDR3 spans 15 amino acids. The CDR3 reads CASSPTTGDLEPQHF. CDR3 coding DNA: TGTGCCAGCTCACCTACGACAGGGGATTTGGAGCCCCAGCATTTT.

This clonotype has ten or more counts. The chain joins TRBV4-2 to TRBJ2-3; D could derive from TRBD1 or TRBD2 (6 bases each). The germline V gene has CDR1 LGHNA and CDR2 YNFKEQ. This CDR3 has 15 residues. Trimming stripped 0 bases from V and 5 bases from J, with 12 bases between. CDR3: CASSQDRGPQDTQYF. Written as DNA, the CDR3 is TGTGCCAGCAGCCAAGATCGGGGGCCTCAAGATACGCAGTATTTT.

The table lists this clonotype with many counts. The V and J genes are TRBV6-6 and TRBJ2-1, with D tentatively TRBD1 (6 bases). Between the trimmed V and J ends, which lost 4 bases and 4 bases, there was a span of 14 bases. CDR1 and CDR2 from the germline V gene are MNHNY and SVGAGI (reference sequence). The CDR3 is made up of 15 amino acids. The CDR3 nucleotides read TGTGCCAGCAGTTTAACCGGGACACTATACAATGAGCAGTTCTTC. It specifies CASSLTGTLYNEQFF.

This clonotype was seen more than once but under ten times. V is TRBV7-3 and J is TRBJ2-2; D ambiguous. The V end lost 6 bases, the J end lost 5 bases, and 10 bases lay between the germline ends. Per the germline V gene, CDR1 is SGHTA and CDR2 is FQGTGA. This CDR3 is built from 13 residues. The CDR3 here is CASSFLETGELFF. In DNA, the CDR3 is TGTGCCAGCAGTTTTCTAGAGACCGGGGAGCTGTTTTTT.

This clonotype was observed at least ten times. This chain links TRBV6-2 or TRBV6-3 with TRBJ1-2; 8 bases fit TRBD1. CDR1 and CDR2 from the germline V gene are MNHEY and SVGEGT. V trimming: 2 bases; J trimming: 8 bases; junction bases outside the gene matches: 4. The CDR3 totals 13 residues. The CDR3 coding sequence is TGTGCCAGCAGTTACGACAGGGGAGGAGGCTACACCTTC. Translation: CASSYDRGGGYTF.

This clonotype showed up many times. V gene TRBV18 combines with J gene TRBJ1-2, with D perhaps TRBD1 (5 bases). The CDR3 runs to 12 residues. CDR1 KGHSH and CDR2 LQKENI come from the germline V gene. The V gene lost 3 bases and the J gene lost 6 bases, with 8 bases spanning the gap. The CDR3 protein is CASSPSGNGYTF. The DNA of the CDR3 is TGTGCCAGCTCACCGTCAGGGAATGGCTACACCTTC. Looking up the rest from reference TRBV18 and TRBJ1-2 gives the full variable domain: NAGVMQNPRHLVRRRGQEARLRCSPMKGHSHVYWYRQLPEEGLKFMVYLQKENIIDESGMPKERFSAEFPKEGPSILRIQQVVRGDSAAYFCASSPSGNGYTFGSGTRLTVV.

This clonotype occurred a few times. The chain uses TRBV29-1 and TRBJ1-5, with TRBD1 matching over 7 bases. Germline V gene lookup returns CDR1 SQVTM and CDR2 ANQGSEA. With 7 bases clipped from V and 4 bases from J, the junction kept 4 bases outside the gene matches. The CDR3 length is 12 residues. CDR3 protein: CSAPDRNQPQHF. Written as DNA, the CDR3 is TGCAGCGCCCCGGACAGGAATCAGCCCCAGCATTTT.

This clonotype was counted many times. The rearrangement links TRBV6-1 to TRBJ2-6; unclear D gene. The CDR3 is 16 residues long. Germline V gene sequence: CDR1 MNHNS, CDR2 SASEGT. The V end was cut by 0 bases, the J end by 2 bases, with 8 bases between. The CDR3 nucleotides read TGTGCCAGCAGTGAAGCGGTCCAGGCTGGGGCCAACGTCCTGACTTTC. Its protein is CASSEAVQAGANVLTF.

This clonotype was seen ten or more times. This rearrangement joins TRBV12-3 or TRBV12-4 to TRBJ2-2, with D perhaps TRBD2 (6 bases). Trimming left V 6 bases short and J 0 bases short, with 14 bases between. CDR3 length: 16 residues. The chain's CDR3 is CASRDTGVSNTGELFF. Here the CDR3 DNA reads TGTGCCAGCAGGGATACGGGGGTATCGAACACCGGGGAGCTGTTTTTT.

This clonotype was seen at least ten times. This chain links TRBV6-2 or TRBV6-3 with TRBJ2-7; D gene unclear. This CDR3 spans 12 amino acids. Trimming pared 4 bases from V and 2 bases from J, leaving 6 bases between. Germline CDR1 reads MNHEY; CDR2 reads SVGEGT. The DNA of the CDR3 is TGTGCCAGCAGTTCAAGAGCCTACGAGCAGTACTTC. Translation: CASSSRAYEQYF.

This clonotype was found many times. V is TRBV28 and J is TRBJ2-3; 9 bases line up with TRBD1. V was clipped by 7 bases and J by 3 bases; unmatched bases: 5. CDR1 is MDHEN and CDR2 is SYDVKM in the germline V gene. This CDR3 has 14 residues. The CDR3 nucleotides are TGTGCCAGCACCGCCGGGACAGGGACAGATACGCAGTATTTT. Translated, it gives CASTAGTGTDTQYF.

This rearrangement joins TRBV7-9 to TRBJ1-2; unclear D gene. Trimming stripped 1 base from V and 5 bases from J, with 14 bases between. Germline V gene lookup returns CDR1 SEHNR and CDR2 FQNEAQ (reference sequence). This CDR3 has 15 residues. This chain's CDR3 is CASSLVPVRQYGYTF. The CDR3 DNA reads TGTGCCAGCAGCTTAGTCCCGGTCCGGCAGTATGGCTACACCTTC.

This clonotype was counted many times. The V gene is TRBV6-1, the J gene TRBJ2-4; D not resolved. The CDR3 extends over 16 amino acids. V was clipped by 0 bases and J by 3 bases, with 12 bases between them. Germline V gives CDR1 MNHNS, CDR2 SASEGT. The chain's CDR3 is CASSEALSAGKNIQYF. Written as DNA, the CDR3 is TGTGCCAGCAGTGAAGCTTTGTCCGCAGGCAAAAACATTCAGTACTTC.

This clonotype was counted only a few times. The J gene is TRBJ1-2, the V gene TRBV6-1, with D perhaps TRBD1 (6 bases). The CDR3 is made up of 13 amino acids. Trimming took 6 bases from V and 8 from J, leaving 16 bases between them. In germline, CDR1 is MNHNS, CDR2 SASEGT. DNA of the CDR3: TGTGCCAGCAGCAACCCCGGGACACTAGGCTACACCTTC. Translation: CASSNPGTLGYTF.

The genes are TRBV24-1 and TRBJ2-1; D not certain. This CDR3 has 17 amino acids. Per the germline V gene, CDR1 is KGHDR and CDR2 is SFDVKD. V was shortened by 0 bases and J by 3 bases, with 14 bases between the two germline ends. The CDR3 here is CATSDLRDGPYYNEQFF. In DNA, the CDR3 is TGTGCCACCAGTGATTTGAGAGACGGGCCCTACTACAATGAGCAGTTCTTC.

The table lists this clonotype with many counts. The CDR3 spells CASSFSGGSQPQHF. In DNA, the CDR3 is TGTGCCAGCAGCTTCTCGGGGGGGAGTCAGCCCCAGCATTTT. V gene TRBV7-9 combines with J gene TRBJ1-5, with D maybe TRBD1 (5 bases). CDR1 is SEHNR and CDR2 is FQNEAQ in the germline V gene (reference sequence). The CDR3 covers 14 residues. Trimming stripped 3 bases from V and 6 bases from J, with 12 bases between.

This clonotype was counted many times. The V and J genes are TRBV29-1 and TRBJ2-7; 10 nucleotides agree with TRBD2. In germline, CDR1 is SQVTM, CDR2 ANQGSEA. The junction had 8 bases not matched to a gene; V was cut back by 8 bases and J by 1 base. The CDR3 has 14 residues. CDR3 residues: CSTTSGNTSYEQYV. DNA of the CDR3: TGCAGCACTACTAGCGGGAATACGTCCTACGAGCAGTACGTC.

This clonotype was seen a few times. The J gene is TRBJ1-1, the V gene TRBV19; TRBD1 might be the D (6 bases). Trimming shortened V by 3 bases and J by 4 bases, and 15 bases separated the two germline ends. The length of the CDR3 is 15 residues. The germline gives CDR1 LNHDA, CDR2 SQIVND (reference sequence). DNA of the CDR3: TGTGCCAGTAGTATCTCCGGGGGGCCGGGCACTGAAGCTTTCTTT. It specifies CASSISGGPGTEAFF. The whole variable domain, filled in from reference TRBV19 and TRBJ1-1, reads DGGITQSPKYLFRKEGQNVTLSCEQNLNHDAMYWYRQDPGQGLRLIYYSQIVNDFQKGDIAEGYSVSREKKESFPLTVTSAQKNPTAFYLCASSISGGPGTEAFFGQGTRLTVV.

In this sample, this clonotype turned up many times. The CDR3: CASSEGDLHEQFF. The CDR3 bases are TGTGCCAGCAGTGAAGGGGACTTGCATGAGCAGTTCTTC. The V gene is TRBV2, the J gene TRBJ2-1, with a possible D match to TRBD2 (6 bases). Looked up from germline, CDR1 is SNHLY and CDR2 is FYNNEI. Trimming took off 1 base at V and 8 bases at J, with 9 bases between the two ends. This CDR3 is 13 amino acids long.

V gene TRBV4-3 combines with J gene TRBJ2-1, with D unclear. This CDR3 spans 15 amino acids. Trimming pared 0 bases from V and 3 bases from J, leaving 9 bases between. CDR1 is LGHNA and CDR2 is YSLEER in the germline V gene. CDR3: CASSQESAIYNEQFF. Written as DNA, the CDR3 is TGCGCCAGCAGCCAAGAGTCGGCTATCTACAATGAGCAGTTCTTC.

This chain connects TRBV4-3 to TRBJ2-3; D not certain. Germline V gene lookup returns CDR1 LGHNA and CDR2 YSLEER. V was shortened by 1 base and J by 4 bases, with 9 bases between the two germline ends. This CDR3 region has 14 residues. The CDR3 region has the DNA TGCGCCAGCAGCCAAGTTGGCCTTCCAGATACGCAGTATTTT. Translated: CASSQVGLPDTQYF.

This clonotype was recorded at least ten times. The gene calls are TRBV29-1 and TRBJ2-1; 9 bases line up with TRBD1. The CDR3 loop spans 17 amino acids. With V trimmed by 5 bases and J by 2 bases, 13 bases remained unmatched. Germline CDR1 and CDR2: SQVTM and ANQGSEA. The CDR3, as DNA: TGCAGCGTTTCCGGGACAGGGTTACTGGGGGCCTACAATGAGCAGTTCTTC. It codes for CSVSGTGLLGAYNEQFF.

This clonotype was counted many times. This chain connects TRBV2 to TRBJ1-1; no definite D call. Between the trimmed V and J ends, which lost 7 bases and 4 bases, there was a span of 10 bases. The V gene's germline CDR1 is SNHLY and CDR2 FYNNEI. This CDR3 is 12 amino acids long. CDR3 amino acids: CASNGPATEAFF. CDR3 bases: TGTGCCAGCAACGGGCCAGCCACTGAAGCTTTCTTT. Full variable domain (missing parts from reference TRBV2 and TRBJ1-1): EPEVTQTPSHQVTQMGQEVILRCVPISNHLYFYWYRQILGQKVEFLVSFYNNEISEKSEIFDDQFSVERPDGSNFTLKIRSTKLEDSAMYFCASNGPATEAFFGQGTRLTVV.

The chain joins TRBV11-2 to TRBJ2-2; a possible D gene is TRBD1 (6 bases). Germline V gene data show CDR1 as SGHAT and CDR2 as FQNNGV. Trimming removed 5 bases at V and 5 bases at J, with 15 bases between. The CDR3 consists of 15 residues. The CDR3 DNA follows: TGTGCCAGCAGCAAACCGGACAGACAGACCGGGGAGCTGTTTTTT. Translated: CASSKPDRQTGELFF. The variable domain in full, completed from reference TRBV11-2 and TRBJ2-2, reads EAGVAQSPRYKIIEKRQSVAFWCNPISGHATLYWYQQILGQGPKLLIQFQNNGVVDDSQLPKDRFSAERLKGVDSTLKIQPAKLEDSAVYLCASSKPDRQTGELFFGEGSRLTVL.

This clonotype came up many times. J is TRBJ1-1 and V is TRBV30; 9 bases are a match to TRBD1. In germline, CDR1 is GTSNPN, CDR2 SVGIG (reference sequence). The CDR3 length is 14 residues. Trimming cost V 3 bases and J 4 bases; bases outside gene matches: 6. The CDR3 here is CAWSRGQGSTEAFF. DNA of the CDR3: TGTGCCTGGAGCCGCGGACAGGGGAGCACTGAAGCTTTCTTT.